This TCR beta chain was sequenced in a study of cytomegalovirus exposure and HLA in healthy donors. In the PCR, 60 Vbeta and 13 Jbeta primers were used. Sequencing was performed with immunoSEQ multiplex PCR; in TCRdb, only in-frame clones are kept and a portion is missing. Among more than 95,000 clones listed, approximately 72% were seen once. The trim removed 4 bases at V and 7 bases at J, leaving 12 bases unmatched. In germline, CDR1 is SGHVS, CDR2 FQNEAQ. This CDR3 contains 16 residues. This chain uses TRBV7-8 with TRBJ2-2; 7 bases are shared with TRBD2. The source is a woman aged 50 to 60 in good health and CMV-seronegative. The material sequenced was PBMCs. The CDR3 loop is CASSWGGLTEGGELFF. CDR3 coding DNA: TGTGCCAGCAGCTGGGGGGGACTGACTGAGGGCGGGGAGCTGTTTTTT. Supplemented by reference TRBV7-8 and TRBJ2-2, the full variable domain reads GAGVSQSPRYKVAKRGQDVALRCDPISGHVSLFWYQQALGQGPEFLTYFQNEAQLDKSGLPSDRFFAERPEGSVSTLKIQRTQQEDSAVYLCASSWGGLTEGGELFFGEGSRLTVL.